One and the same sample provided the 19 T cell receptor beta chains below, sequenced in a study of shared clonotypes between healthy human individuals. Generated by immunoSEQ multiplex PCR, the TCRdb table keeps only in-frame clones and is missing some. This sample has approximately 500,000 clones, with less than 96% found just once. Sample: naive CD4+ T cells sorted from blood. This sample's subset: CD45RA+ positively selected. These receptors were collected from a woman aged 25 to 39 in good health.

This clone was picked up one time. V gene TRBV2 combines with J gene TRBJ2-7; D possibly corresponds to TRBD1 (5 bases). V dropped 3 bases and J dropped 2 bases, with 11 bases sitting between them. CDR1 is SNHLY and CDR2 is FYNNEI in the germline V gene. The CDR3 has 14 residues. This chain's CDR3 is CASSDRVSPYEQYF. The DNA for the CDR3 is TGTGCCAGCAGTGACAGGGTGAGTCCCTACGAGCAGTACTTC.

This clone was seen a handful of times. This chain links TRBV21-1 with TRBJ2-7; the listed D gene, TRBD2, was not tested against the DNA. TRBV21-1 is a pseudogene locus. This CDR3 comprises 13 residues. CDR3 sequence reads: CASPGESSYEQYF. CDR3 coding DNA: TGTGCCAGCCCCGGGGAAAGCTCCTACGAGCAGTACTTC.

The chain uses TRBV9 and TRBJ1-2; D not resolved. The germline gives CDR1 SGDLS, CDR2 YYNGEE. There are 15 residues in the CDR3. V was clipped by 3 bases and J by 5 bases, with 17 bases between them. In DNA, the CDR3 is TGTGCCAGCAGCGGGGCCCGGAGAAATAAATATGGCTACACCTTC. As protein: CASSGARRNKYGYTF.

The DNA of the CDR3 is TGTGCCAGCAGCGTTAGAGCGGATTTTCTGTCCGAGCAGTACTTC. Its translation is CASSVRADFLSEQYF. The V gene is TRBV7-6, the J gene TRBJ2-7; D may be TRBD2 (5 bases). Germline V lookup: CDR1 SGHVS, CDR2 FNYEAQ. The V gene lost 5 bases and the J gene lost 6 bases, with 20 bases spanning the gap. The CDR3 sequence is 15 residues long.

This chain uses TRBV2 with TRBJ1-5; unclear D gene. The CDR3 has 16 residues. Trimming removed 8 bases from V and 6 bases from J, with 23 bases in between. CDR1 is SNHLY and CDR2 is FYNNEI in the germline V gene. The CDR3 loop reads CASGKTYPAGGQPQHF. Written as DNA, the CDR3 is TGTGCCAGCGGTAAGACATACCCTGCCGGCGGTCAGCCCCAGCATTTT.

This chain connects TRBV5-1 to TRBJ2-1; 8 nucleotides line up with TRBD1. The CDR3 has 14 amino acids. The germline V gene has CDR1 SGHRS and CDR2 YFSETQ. The ends lost 0 bases at V and 8 bases at J; junction bases unmatched: 4. The CDR3 coding sequence is TGCGCCAGCAGCTTGGGACAGGGGACCGATGAGCAGTTCTTC. Amino acids: CASSLGQGTDEQFF.

The chain recombines TRBV2 with TRBJ2-7; 12 positions match TRBD2. V dropped 7 bases and J dropped 2; count of bases not matched to a gene: 12. Germline V CDR1 and CDR2: SNHLY, FYNNEI. CDR3 length: 17 residues. In DNA form, the CDR3 reads TGTGCCAGCAACGTCCCGCAGACTAGCGGGAGAGCCTACGAGCAGTACTTC. This gives the protein CASNVPQTSGRAYEQYF. Combining the CDR3 with reference TRBV2 and TRBJ2-7 gives the whole variable domain EPEVTQTPSHQVTQMGQEVILRCVPISNHLYFYWYRQILGQKVEFLVSFYNNEISEKSEIFDDQFSVERPDGSNFTLKIRSTKLEDSAMYFCASNVPQTSGRAYEQYFGPGTRLTVT.

The V call is TRBV5-1, the J call TRBJ2-1; D possibly matches TRBD1 or TRBD2 (6 bases each). Germline CDR1 and CDR2: SGHRS and YFSETQ. The CDR3 is 16 amino acids. V gave up 7 bases and J gave up 0 bases, with 17 bases separating them. CDR3 bases: TGCGCCAGCCAAATTGTAGCGGACAGCTCCTACAATGAGCAGTTCTTC. This gives the protein CASQIVADSSYNEQFF.

As DNA, the CDR3 is TGCAGCGCCTCATGGGCTGGGGCCAACGTCCTGACTTTC. It encodes CSASWAGANVLTF. This chain connects TRBV29-1 to TRBJ2-6; D gene uncertain. The germline V and J ends were trimmed by 7 bases and 2 bases, with 9 bases remaining between them. Germline V gene data show CDR1 as SQVTM and CDR2 as ANQGSEA. The CDR3 spans 13 residues. The variable domain in full, with the rest retrieved from reference TRBV29-1 and TRBJ2-6, is SAVISQKPSRDICQRGTSLTIQCQVDSQVTMMFWYRQQPGQSLTLIATANQGSEATYESGFVIDKFPISRPNLTFSTLTVSNMSPEDSSIYLCSASWAGANVLTFGAGSRLTVL.

The rearrangement joins TRBV6-6 to TRBJ1-3; D remains ambiguous. The germline gives CDR1 MNHNY, CDR2 SVGAGI (reference sequence). Trimming shortened V by 0 bases and J by 5 bases, and 8 bases separated the two germline ends. This CDR3 spans 14 amino acids. CDR3 nucleotides: TGTGCCAGCAGTTACTCGTCCGGGAGAAACACCATATATTTT. This translates into CASSYSSGRNTIYF.

The chain couples TRBV29-1 to TRBJ2-7, with D possibly TRBD1 on 6 matching bases. This CDR3 has 12 amino acids. Trimming shortened V by 5 bases and J by 6 bases, and 14 bases separated the two germline ends. Germline lookup yields CDR1 SQVTM and CDR2 ANQGSEA. The CDR3 DNA is TGCAGCGTTACGGACAGAGCGGCCGAGCAGTACTTC. Translation: CSVTDRAAEQYF.

The V call is TRBV15, the J call TRBJ1-2; TRBD1 might be the D (5 bases). Germline CDR1 LNHNV, CDR2 YYDKDF (reference sequence). This CDR3 spans 15 amino acids. Trimming cost V 3 bases and J 3 bases, with 14 bases left between them. The CDR3 DNA is TGTGCCACCAGCAGGGCCTCGGGACCGGACTATGGCTACACCTTC. Its translation: CATSRASGPDYGYTF.

This chain connects TRBV9 to TRBJ2-3; D is unclear. CDR3 length equals 14 residues. The germline CDR1 and CDR2 sequences are SGDLS and YYNGEE. The ends were cut back, 6 bases at V and 2 bases at J, with 13 bases in the middle. This chain's CDR3 is CASTRTKYTDTQYF. The CDR3 coding sequence is TGTGCCAGCACGAGGACGAAATACACAGATACGCAGTATTTT.

V gene TRBV11-1 combines with J gene TRBJ2-5, with 7 bases aligning to TRBD1. Germline V lookup: CDR1 SGHAT, CDR2 FQDESV (reference sequence). Trimming at V came to 3 bases and at J to 7 bases, leaving 5 bases not matched to a gene. CDR3 length: 13 residues. CDR3 nucleotide sequence: TGTGCCAGCAGCTTTGGGGGACAGAGGACCCAGTACTTC. Translation: CASSFGGQRTQYF.

This chain joins TRBV7-9 and TRBJ2-5; 8 positions agree with TRBD2. The germline V gene has CDR1 SEHNR and CDR2 FQNEAQ (reference sequence). V dropped 1 base and J dropped 2; count of bases not matched to a gene: 3. The CDR3 is made up of 15 amino acids. The chain's CDR3 is CASSLGVAGQETQYF. The CDR3 DNA reads as TGTGCCAGCAGCTTAGGGGTAGCGGGACAAGAGACCCAGTACTTC.

This chain uses TRBV6-6 with TRBJ2-5; a weak D match, TRBD1 (5 bases). Trimming took off 6 bases at V and 4 bases at J, with 21 bases between the two ends. CDR3 length: 16 residues. CDR1 and CDR2 (germline): MNHNY, SVGAGI (reference sequence). The CDR3 loop reads CASRVGQSTIVETQYF. In nucleotides, the CDR3 is TGTGCCAGCAGAGTTGGACAAAGTACGATAGTAGAGACCCAGTACTTC.

J is TRBJ2-7 and V is TRBV2, with TRBD1 matching 7 bases. J lost 2 bases, V lost 5 bases, and 3 bases had no gene match. The CDR3 covers 13 residues. Germline CDR1 and CDR2: SNHLY and FYNNEI. CDR3 nucleotide sequence: TGTGCCAGCAGTTGGGACAGTACCTACGAGCAGTACTTC. This translates into CASSWDSTYEQYF.

The V call is TRBV5-1, the J call TRBJ1-1; 7 nucleotides line up with TRBD1. Unmatched junction bases numbered 5, after V lost 3 bases and J lost 3 bases. Germline CDR1 reads SGHRS; CDR2 reads YFSETQ. This CDR3 has 14 residues. CDR3 loop: CASSWGDRDTEAFF. DNA of the CDR3: TGCGCCAGCAGCTGGGGGGACAGAGACACTGAAGCTTTCTTT. The full variable domain, its missing parts supplied by reference TRBV5-1 and TRBJ1-1, is KAGVTQTPRYLIKTRGQQVTLSCSPISGHRSVSWYQQTPGQGLQFLFEYFSETQRNKGNFPGRFSGRQFSNSRSEMNVSTLELGDSALYLCASSWGDRDTEAFFGQGTRLTVV.

The rearrangement joins TRBV6-6 to TRBJ1-4; possibly TRBD1 for D (6 bases). Trimming took 0 bases from V and 4 from J, leaving 9 bases between them. CDR1 and CDR2 from the germline V gene are MNHNY and SVGAGI (reference sequence). The CDR3 is 15 amino acids. The CDR3 spells CASSYSGQINEKLFF. CDR3 coding DNA: TGTGCCAGCAGTTACTCCGGACAGATTAATGAAAAACTGTTTTTT.